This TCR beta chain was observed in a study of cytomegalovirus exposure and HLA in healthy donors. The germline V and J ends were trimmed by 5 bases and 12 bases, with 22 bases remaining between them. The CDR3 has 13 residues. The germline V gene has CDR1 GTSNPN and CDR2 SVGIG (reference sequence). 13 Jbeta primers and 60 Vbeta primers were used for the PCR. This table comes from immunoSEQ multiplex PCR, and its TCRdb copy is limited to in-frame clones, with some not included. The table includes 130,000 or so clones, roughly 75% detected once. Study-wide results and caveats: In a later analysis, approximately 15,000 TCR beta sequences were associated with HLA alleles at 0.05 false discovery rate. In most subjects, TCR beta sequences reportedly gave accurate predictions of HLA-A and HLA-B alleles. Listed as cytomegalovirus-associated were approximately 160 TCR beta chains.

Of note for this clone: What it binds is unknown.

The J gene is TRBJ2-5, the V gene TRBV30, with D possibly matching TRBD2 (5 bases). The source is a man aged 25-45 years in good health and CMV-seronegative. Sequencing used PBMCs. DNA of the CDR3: TGTGCCTGGGCTGGTAGCGCGGAAGGCCCTGAGTACTTC. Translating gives CAWAGSAEGPEYF.